The 26 T cell receptor beta chains below were found in one sample sequenced in a study of shared clonotypes between healthy human individuals. Some clones are missing from TCRdb's copy, which holds only in-frame ones; the method was immunoSEQ multiplex PCR. The profile shows more than 2 million clones, more than 90% of them singletons. Sequenced material: naive CD4+ T cells sorted from blood. Subset reported: CD45RA+ positively selected. The receptors here all came from a man aged 18-30 years in good health.

The rearrangement uses TRBV29-1 and TRBJ1-5; D call uncertain. Germline values: CDR1 SQVTM, CDR2 ANQGSEA. V gave up 7 bases and J gave up 4 bases, with 11 bases separating them. The CDR3 has 12 residues. The CDR3 nucleotides read TGCAGCGCATCGGACGGTAATCAGCCCCAGCATTTT. Protein: CSASDGNQPQHF.

The V gene is TRBV6-5, the J gene TRBJ2-3; the D gene is possibly TRBD2 (5 bases). V lost 5 bases to trimming and J lost 3 bases, with 12 bases between them. Germline-derived CDR1 and CDR2 are MNHEY and SVGAGI. The CDR3 sequence is 14 residues long. CDR3 in amino acids: CASSQSRGTDTQYF. The CDR3 region has the DNA TGTGCCAGCAGTCAGTCTCGAGGGACAGATACGCAGTATTTT.

The chain recombines TRBV7-2 with TRBJ1-5; TRBD1 agrees at 10 bases. This CDR3 has 17 amino acids. CDR1 and CDR2 (germline): SGHTA, FQGNSA. After removal of 5 bases from V and 1 base from J, the junction contained 8 bases not matched to a gene. CDR3 region: CASSPHPGQGSNQPQHF. CDR3 in DNA: TGTGCCAGCAGCCCTCATCCGGGACAGGGGAGCAATCAGCCCCAGCATTTT.

The chain links TRBV7-9 to TRBJ2-2; 8 nucleotides line up with TRBD1. The V gene's germline CDR1 is SEHNR and CDR2 FQNEAQ (reference sequence). V lost 5 bases and J lost 1; bases outside the gene matches: 6. CDR3 length: 16 amino acids. The CDR3 DNA follows: TGTGCCAGCAGCCCGTCCGGGACAGGGAACACCGGGGAGCTGTTTTTT. Protein product: CASSPSGTGNTGELFF.

The chain is built from TRBV5-1 and TRBJ1-1; 7 bases line up with TRBD1. Germline lookup yields CDR1 SGHRS and CDR2 YFSETQ. V lost 5 bases, J lost 5 bases, and 15 bases stayed unmatched. The CDR3 is 16 residues long. The CDR3 protein is CASSGEGARRVTEAFF. CDR3 nucleotide sequence: TGCGCCAGCAGTGGGGAGGGGGCGCGTCGGGTGACTGAAGCTTTCTTT.

This chain connects TRBV7-2 to TRBJ2-3; TRBD2 matches at 10 bases. This CDR3 has 16 residues. Looked up from germline, CDR1 is SGHTA and CDR2 is FQGNSA. J was trimmed by 4 bases and V by 6 bases; bases with no gene match: 10. CDR3 DNA sequence: TGTGCCAGCAGTTTGATCCCTAGCGGGAGCCCAGATACGCAGTATTTT. Amino acid sequence: CASSLIPSGSPDTQYF.

This clone is a singleton in its sample. The chain links TRBV29-1 to TRBJ2-7; D is possibly TRBD2 (5 bases). The germline CDR1 and CDR2 sequences are SQVTM and ANQGSEA. The V gene lost 0 bases and the J gene lost 1 base, with 16 bases spanning the gap. This CDR3 comprises 16 residues. CDR3 loop: CSVEDVDGRGSYEQYF. The CDR3 coding sequence is TGCAGCGTTGAAGATGTGGACGGCCGCGGGTCCTACGAGCAGTACTTC.

In its sample, this clone was seen once. This sequence joins TRBV5-4 and TRBJ2-2; 10 nucleotides agree with TRBD2. The germline gives CDR1 SGHNT, CDR2 YYREEE (reference sequence). The trim removed 4 bases at V and 4 bases at J, leaving 7 bases unmatched. This CDR3 comprises 16 residues. CDR3 nucleotides: TGTGCCAGCAGCCGCGTCAGCGGGAGGGCCACCGGGGAGCTGTTTTTT. Protein product: CASSRVSGRATGELFF.

Comment on this clone: The identical CDR3 is also encoded by other nucleotide sequences in the sample. V is TRBV19 and J is TRBJ2-3; D not certain. CDR3 size: 11 residues. V was pared by 2 bases and J by 6 bases, with 3 bases between. Germline lookup yields CDR1 LNHDA and CDR2 SQIVND (reference sequence). In DNA, the CDR3 is TGTGCCAGTAGTATACAGGATACGCAGTATTTT. Protein: CASSIQDTQYF.

V gene TRBV10-3 combines with J gene TRBJ1-1; 7 bases are shared with TRBD1. V shed 5 bases, J shed 0 bases, and the junction held 9 bases outside the gene matches. Germline CDR1 reads ENHRY; CDR2 reads SYGVKD. The CDR3 spans 16 residues. CDR3 DNA sequence: TGTGCCATCAGTCCGAACTCGGGACAGATGAACACTGAAGCTTTCTTT. Its translation: CAISPNSGQMNTEAFF.

The gene calls are TRBV2 and TRBJ2-7; tentative D call: TRBD2 (5 bases). Germline V gene sequence: CDR1 SNHLY, CDR2 FYNNEI. Trimming stripped 4 bases from V and 3 bases from J, with 13 bases between. CDR3 length: 14 amino acids. The CDR3 DNA follows: TGTGCCAGCAGTGGGACTGACAACGACTACGAGCAGTACTTC. It codes for CASSGTDNDYEQYF.

This chain joins TRBV9 and TRBJ2-3; 9 nucleotides line up with TRBD2. V lost 4 bases and J lost 4; bases outside the gene matches: 10. The CDR3 contains 16 residues. Germline V gives CDR1 SGDLS, CDR2 YYNGEE. The CDR3 DNA reads TGTGCCAGCAGCCCCCAGCGCGGGGGGGCAGCAGATACGCAGTATTTT. It encodes CASSPQRGGAADTQYF.

The chain combines TRBV5-1 with TRBJ2-1; 10 nucleotides line up with TRBD2. CDR3 length equals 15 residues. Germline trimming cut 3 bases from V and 6 bases from J; bases unmatched to any gene: 6. Germline values: CDR1 SGHRS, CDR2 YFSETQ. CDR3 loop: CASSSGTSDVNEQFF. The CDR3 DNA reads as TGCGCCAGCAGCTCCGGGACTAGCGATGTCAATGAGCAGTTCTTC.

The chain recombines TRBV6-4 with TRBJ2-7; 7 bases are a match to TRBD1. This CDR3 comprises 15 residues. Germline V lookup: CDR1 MRHNA, CDR2 SNTAGT. V was pared by 3 bases and J by 2 bases, with 7 bases of the junction left unmatched. In DNA, the CDR3 is TGTGCCAGCAGTGAAGGCGCCCAGGGGGCCTACGAGCAGTACTTC. Translated, it gives CASSEGAQGAYEQYF.

The V and J genes are TRBV18 and TRBJ1-2, with 7 bases that match TRBD1. After removal of 4 bases from V and 4 bases from J, the junction contained 18 bases not matched to a gene. CDR3 length equals 18 residues. CDR1 KGHSH and CDR2 LQKENI come from the germline V gene. CDR3 nucleotides: TGTGCCAGCTCACAAACAGGGGTACCATCCGAACTTCTCTATGGCTACACCTTC. Protein product: CASSQTGVPSELLYGYTF.

CDR3 residues: CASSSPGQGVYEQYF. Written as DNA, the CDR3 is TGCGCCAGCAGCTCCCCGGGACAGGGGGTGTACGAGCAGTACTTC. The V and J genes are TRBV5-1 and TRBJ2-7, with 11 bases identical to TRBD1. CDR1 and CDR2 from the germline V gene are SGHRS and YFSETQ. This CDR3 is 15 amino acids long. V lost 3 bases to trimming and J lost 4 bases; unmatched junction nucleotides: 6.

As regards this clone: The same CDR3 arises from other DNA sequences in this sample as well. The chain uses TRBV6-1 and TRBJ2-7; D not resolved. Trimming shortened V by 4 bases and J by 1 base, and 8 bases separated the two germline ends. The CDR3 is made up of 13 amino acids. Germline V lookup: CDR1 MNHNS, CDR2 SASEGT. The CDR3 protein is CASSAQASYEQYF. In nucleotides, the CDR3 is TGTGCCAGCAGTGCCCAGGCTTCCTACGAGCAGTACTTC.

DNA for the CDR3: TGCGCCAGCAGCCAATCTGGGGGGCCCTATGGCTACACCTTC. The encoded protein is CASSQSGGPYGYTF. The chain combines TRBV4-3 with TRBJ1-2; D might be TRBD1 (6 bases). V was trimmed by 2 bases and J by 4 bases, leaving 11 bases between them. This CDR3 contains 14 residues. The germline gives CDR1 LGHNA, CDR2 YSLEER.

This rearrangement joins TRBV6-1 to TRBJ2-4; no definite D call. The germline gives CDR1 MNHNS, CDR2 SASEGT. The ends were cut back, 2 bases at V and 2 bases at J, with 16 bases in the middle. The CDR3 contains 17 residues. The CDR3 reads CASSESWQSFSKNIQYF. CDR3 DNA sequence: TGTGCCAGCAGTGAAAGTTGGCAGAGCTTTTCCAAAAACATTCAGTACTTC.

The chain combines TRBV7-6 with TRBJ2-2, with TRBD1 as a possible D gene (5 bases). The length of the CDR3 is 16 residues. The germline V gene has CDR1 SGHVS and CDR2 FNYEAQ. V lost 0 bases and J lost 2, with 10 bases in between. CDR3 protein: CASSLASQGNTGELFF. The CDR3 coding sequence is TGTGCCAGCAGCTTAGCAAGTCAGGGCAACACCGGGGAGCTGTTTTTT.

The J gene is TRBJ2-5, the V gene TRBV5-1; D unresolved. The CDR3 has 14 residues. V was trimmed by 6 bases and J by 2 bases, leaving 14 bases between them. Germline V gene lookup returns CDR1 SGHRS and CDR2 YFSETQ. The CDR3 sequence: CASNDWGSQETQYF. The CDR3 DNA is TGCGCCAGCAACGATTGGGGTAGTCAAGAGACCCAGTACTTC.

The chain recombines TRBV6-1 with TRBJ2-7; possibly TRBD2 for D (5 bases). CDR3 length: 13 amino acids. V was trimmed by 4 bases and J by 12 bases, leaving 19 bases between them. Germline V lookup: CDR1 MNHNS, CDR2 SASEGT. CDR3 in amino acids: CASSASRLLVAYF. CDR3 nucleotide sequence: TGTGCCAGCAGTGCATCCCGACTACTCGTTGCGTACTTC.

The CDR3: CASSKQGNTEAFF. CDR3 nucleotides: TGTGCCAGCAGTAAACAGGGGAACACTGAAGCTTTCTTT. The chain couples TRBV6-1 to TRBJ1-1; D may be TRBD1 (6 bases). CDR3 length equals 13 residues. Germline V gene data show CDR1 as MNHNS and CDR2 as SASEGT. V lost 5 bases and J lost 1, with 8 bases in between.

This clone appeared once. This sequence joins TRBV6-1 and TRBJ2-5; no reliable D call. The CDR3 length is 14 residues. V was pared by 0 bases and J by 2 bases, with 7 bases between. Germline V gene lookup returns CDR1 MNHNS and CDR2 SASEGT. As DNA, the CDR3 is TGTGCCAGCAGTGAAGCGCTTGGGCAAGAGACCCAGTACTTC. Translating gives CASSEALGQETQYF.

This clone was observed a single time. V gene TRBV19 combines with J gene TRBJ1-5; D remains unclear. Germline V gene data show CDR1 as LNHDA and CDR2 as SQIVND (reference sequence). The CDR3 runs 15 residues. Trimming left V 1 base short and J 3 bases short, with 10 bases between. CDR3: CASSIGNIINQPQHF. The CDR3 DNA is TGTGCCAGTAGTATAGGCAATATCATCAATCAGCCCCAGCATTTT.

The V gene is TRBV28, the J gene TRBJ1-4, with 7 bases fitting TRBD1. Germline V gene sequence: CDR1 MDHEN, CDR2 SYDVKM. CDR3 size: 15 residues. After removal of 6 bases from V and 7 bases from J, the junction contained 11 bases not matched to a gene. CDR3 in amino acids: CASREPPGQSEKLFF. The CDR3 DNA reads TGTGCCAGCAGAGAACCGCCGGGACAGAGTGAAAAACTGTTTTTT.